The clone carrying this T cell receptor (beta chain) was counted many times. The antigen remains undetermined. TCRdb analysed the 5' RACE reads with MiXCR anew, one entry per CDR3 protein. The sample lists more than 20,000 distinct CDR3 sequences, 2.5% to 3% occurring once. The sample belongs to a study of spatial heterogeneity in lung cancer. Time point in this sample: sample taken at primary tumor resection. The donor group consisted of some 70 patients who had untreated, early-stage non-small cell lung cancer. Germline V CDR1 and CDR2: SGHVS, FQNEAQ. The V and J ends lost 1 base and 9 bases respectively, with 7 bases between them. The CDR3 has 13 residues. Study-level findings and limits: Expanded intratumoral alpha and beta TCR counts tracked tumor mutation counts.

This TCR came from a male donor with early-stage non-small cell lung cancer. V is TRBV7-8 and J is TRBJ1-6; D call uncertain. The source material was lung tumor tissue, sampled at surgery. Written as DNA, the CDR3 is TGTGCCAGCAGCTTAGAGGAGGGTTCACCCCTCCACTTT. Residues: CASSLEEGSPLHF. The full variable domain, with the rest looked up from reference TRBV7-8 and TRBJ1-6, is GAGVSQSPRYKVAKRGQDVALRCDPISGHVSLFWYQQALGQGPEFLTYFQNEAQLDKSGLPSDRFFAERPEGSVSTLKIQRTQQEDSAVYLCASSLEEGSPLHFGNGTRLTVT.